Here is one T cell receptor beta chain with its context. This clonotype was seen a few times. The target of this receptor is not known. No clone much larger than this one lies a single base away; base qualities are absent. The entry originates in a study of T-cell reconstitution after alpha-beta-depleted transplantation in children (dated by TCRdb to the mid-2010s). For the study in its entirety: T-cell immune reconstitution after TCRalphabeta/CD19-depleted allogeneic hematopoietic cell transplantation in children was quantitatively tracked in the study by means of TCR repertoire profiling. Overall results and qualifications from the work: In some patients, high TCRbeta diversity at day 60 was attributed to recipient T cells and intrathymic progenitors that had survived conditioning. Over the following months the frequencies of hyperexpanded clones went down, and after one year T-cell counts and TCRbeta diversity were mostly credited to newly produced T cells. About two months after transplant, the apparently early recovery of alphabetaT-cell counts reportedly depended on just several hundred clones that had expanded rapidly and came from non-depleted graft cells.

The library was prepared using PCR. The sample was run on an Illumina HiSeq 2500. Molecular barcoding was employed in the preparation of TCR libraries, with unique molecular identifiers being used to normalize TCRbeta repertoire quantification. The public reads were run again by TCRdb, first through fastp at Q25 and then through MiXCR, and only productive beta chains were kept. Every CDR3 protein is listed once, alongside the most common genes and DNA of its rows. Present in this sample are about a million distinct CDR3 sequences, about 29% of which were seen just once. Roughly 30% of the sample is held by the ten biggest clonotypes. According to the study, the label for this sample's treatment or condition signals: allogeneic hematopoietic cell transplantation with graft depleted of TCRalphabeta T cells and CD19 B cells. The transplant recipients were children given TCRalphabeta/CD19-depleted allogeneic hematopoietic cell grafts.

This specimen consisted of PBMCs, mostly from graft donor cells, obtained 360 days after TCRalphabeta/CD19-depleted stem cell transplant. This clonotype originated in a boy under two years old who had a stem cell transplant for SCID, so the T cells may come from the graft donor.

Here the CDR3 is given as CASSAGLVGEQYF. Here is the DNA: TGTGCCAGCAGTGCGGGACTAGTAGGCGAGCAGTACTTC. Here the chain combines TRBV6-1 and TRBJ2-7; the junction holds 8 bases that match TRBD2. The germline V gene specifies MNHNS as CDR1 and SASEGT as CDR2. Including cysteine and phenylalanine, the CDR3 has 13 amino acids. The kept DNA is CDR3 alone, 39 bases in frame from the first base. Germline trimming amounts to 4 bases on V and 6 bases on J, with 5 as the count of junction bases outside the gene matches.